The 10 T cell receptor beta chains given below trace back to one sample, sequenced in a study of siplizumab effects on memory and regulatory T cells. Sequencing used immunoSEQ multiplex PCR; TCRdb keeps in-frame clones, though not all of them. Of over 100,000 clones in the sample, 93% were seen once. Specimen: non-Treg CD4+ T cells sorted from blood. The receptors were gathered from a human donor in good health.

This sequence joins TRBV6-1 and TRBJ1-1, with 7 bases identical to TRBD1. The trim removed 6 bases at V and 3 bases at J, leaving 7 bases unmatched. Germline CDR1 is MNHNS and CDR2 is SASEGT. This CDR3 is 14 amino acids long. The CDR3 bases are TGTGCCAGCAGCCGGGACAGACAATACACTGAAGCTTTCTTT. Amino acid sequence: CASSRDRQYTEAFF.

The chain links TRBV4-1 to TRBJ1-5; D might be TRBD1 (6 bases). V lost 6 bases to trimming and J lost 3 bases, with 15 bases between them. The CDR3 is 15 amino acids. Germline V gene lookup returns CDR1 MGHRA and CDR2 YSYEKL. This CDR3 reads CASSRGGGNNQPQHF. The CDR3 DNA reads TGCGCCAGCAGTCGAGGGGGGGGTAACAATCAGCCCCAGCATTTT.

The chain employs TRBV6-4 and TRBJ2-7, with a possible D match to TRBD2 (5 bases). Trimming stripped 9 bases from V and 3 bases from J, with 15 bases between. This CDR3 region has 13 residues. Germline lookup yields CDR1 MRHNA and CDR2 SNTAGT. The CDR3 region is CASAGAEDYEQYF. The CDR3 bases are TGTGCCAGTGCCGGAGCGGAGGACTACGAGCAGTACTTC.

The chain links TRBV29-1 to TRBJ1-4, with 9 positions matching TRBD1. The germline CDR1 and CDR2 sequences are SQVTM and ANQGSEA. Germline trimming cut 6 bases from V and 7 bases from J; bases unmatched to any gene: 6. The CDR3 has 13 amino acids. In DNA form, the CDR3 reads TGCAGCGTACAGGGGGCGGACGGTGAAAAACTGTTTTTT. This sequence encodes CSVQGADGEKLFF.

The gene calls are TRBV6-1 and TRBJ1-5; weak D call: TRBD1 (6 bases). The CDR3 contains 15 residues. V lost 6 bases and J 1 base, leaving 13 bases between the germline ends. Germline values: CDR1 MNHNS, CDR2 SASEGT. The CDR3 spells CASRTRTASNQPQHF. The CDR3 nucleotides are TGTGCCAGCAGAACCAGGACAGCCAGCAATCAGCCCCAGCATTTT.

The rearrangement uses TRBV23-1 and TRBJ1-2, with D hard to call. TRBV23-1 is an ORF, with its function uncertain. The CDR3 consists of 16 residues. V lost 2 bases, J lost 4 bases, and 17 bases lay in between. The CDR3 is CASSQPRRRTLYGYTF. CDR3 in DNA: TGCGCCAGCAGTCAACCGAGACGGAGGACCCTCTATGGCTACACCTTC.

This chain links TRBV2 with TRBJ1-1; unclear D gene. Per germline, CDR1 SNHLY and CDR2 FYNNEI. The CDR3 has 14 amino acids. The V end lost 9 bases, the J end lost 1 base, and 15 bases lay between the germline ends. CDR3 sequence (DNA): TGTGCCAGTTTCAGACCCGGATGGAACACTGAAGCTTTCTTT. Translated, it gives CASFRPGWNTEAFF.

This rearrangement joins TRBV28 to TRBJ1-2, with TRBD1 as a possible D gene (5 bases). The V gene's germline CDR1 is MDHEN and CDR2 SYDVKM. V was pared by 3 bases and J by 5 bases, with 13 bases between. This CDR3 has 14 residues. In DNA, the CDR3 is TGTGCCAGCAGTTTTGCTGGGGGAGTTTATGGCTACACCTTC. Protein product: CASSFAGGVYGYTF.

CDR3 in DNA: TGTGCCAGCGCAACGGTAGGCGCTGAAGCTTTCTTT. This sequence encodes CASATVGAEAFF. This chain links TRBV19 with TRBJ1-1; D not certain. V was trimmed by 9 bases and J by 6 bases, leaving 14 bases between them. CDR1 and CDR2 from the germline V gene are LNHDA and SQIVND (reference sequence). This CDR3 region has 12 residues.

This clone was detected once. V gene TRBV30 combines with J gene TRBJ1-3, with no clear D. CDR1 and CDR2 (germline): GTSNPN, SVGIG (reference sequence). The CDR3 runs to 13 residues. V was shortened by 2 bases and J by 3 bases, with 8 bases between the two germline ends. The CDR3 DNA follows: TGTGCCTGGAGTAAGGCAGATGGAAACACCATATATTTT. Protein sequence: CAWSKADGNTIYF. The full variable domain, in which reference TRBV30 and TRBJ1-3 provide the parts outside the CDR3, is SQTIHQWPATLVQPVGSPLSLECTVEGTSNPNLYWYRQAAGRGLQLLFYSVGIGQISSEVPQNLSASRPQDRQFILSSKKLLLSDSGFYLCAWSKADGNTIYFGEGSWLTVV.